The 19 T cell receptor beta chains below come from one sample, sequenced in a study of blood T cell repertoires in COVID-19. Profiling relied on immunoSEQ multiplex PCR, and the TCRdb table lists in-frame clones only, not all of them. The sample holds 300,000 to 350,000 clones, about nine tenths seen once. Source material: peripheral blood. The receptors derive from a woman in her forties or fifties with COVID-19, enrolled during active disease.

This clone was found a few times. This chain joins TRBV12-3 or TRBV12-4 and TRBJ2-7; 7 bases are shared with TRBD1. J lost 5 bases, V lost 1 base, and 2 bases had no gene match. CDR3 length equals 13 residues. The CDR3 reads CASSLGQGNEQYF. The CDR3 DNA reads TGTGCCAGCAGTTTAGGACAGGGAAACGAGCAGTACTTC.

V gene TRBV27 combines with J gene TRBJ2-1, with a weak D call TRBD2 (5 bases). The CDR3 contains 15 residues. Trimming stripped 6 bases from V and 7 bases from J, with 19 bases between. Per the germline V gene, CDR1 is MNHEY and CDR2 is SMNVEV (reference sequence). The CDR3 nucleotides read TGTGCCAGCAGGTTCATCGGGGTCGGGTTGAATGAGCAGTTCTTC. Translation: CASRFIGVGLNEQFF.

The CDR3 spells CASSLRGYEQYF. The CDR3 coding sequence is TGTGCCAGCAGCTTACGGGGTTACGAGCAGTACTTC. The chain combines TRBV7-9 with TRBJ2-7; D perhaps matches TRBD2 (5 bases). V was shortened by 2 bases and J by 4 bases, with 6 bases between the two germline ends. Germline CDR1 reads SEHNR; CDR2 reads FQNEAQ (reference sequence). The length of the CDR3 is 12 residues.

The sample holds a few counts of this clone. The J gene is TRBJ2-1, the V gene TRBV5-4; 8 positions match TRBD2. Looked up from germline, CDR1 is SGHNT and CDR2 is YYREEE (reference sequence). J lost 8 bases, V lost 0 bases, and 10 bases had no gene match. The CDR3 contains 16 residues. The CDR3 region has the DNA TGTGCCAGCAGCTTGGGTAGCGGGGAAGGTATCCATGAGCAGTTCTTC. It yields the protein CASSLGSGEGIHEQFF.

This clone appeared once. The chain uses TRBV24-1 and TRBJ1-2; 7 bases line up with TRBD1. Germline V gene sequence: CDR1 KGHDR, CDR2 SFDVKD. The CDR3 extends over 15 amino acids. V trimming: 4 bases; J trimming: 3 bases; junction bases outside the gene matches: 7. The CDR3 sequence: CATSDPAGTDYGYTF. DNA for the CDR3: TGTGCCACCAGTGACCCAGCCGGGACAGACTATGGCTACACCTTC.

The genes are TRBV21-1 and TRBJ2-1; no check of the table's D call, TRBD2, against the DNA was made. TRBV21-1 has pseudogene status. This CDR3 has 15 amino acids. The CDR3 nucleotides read TGTGCCAGCAGTATAGCGGGGATCTCCTACAATGAGCAGTTCTTC. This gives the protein CASSIAGISYNEQFF.

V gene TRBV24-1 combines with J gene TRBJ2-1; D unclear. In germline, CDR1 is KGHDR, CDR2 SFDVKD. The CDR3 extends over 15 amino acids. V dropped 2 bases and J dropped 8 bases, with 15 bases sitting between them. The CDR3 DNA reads TGTGCCACCAGTGATTGGGCAAAATCGCTGGATGAGCAGTTCTTC. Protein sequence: CATSDWAKSLDEQFF.

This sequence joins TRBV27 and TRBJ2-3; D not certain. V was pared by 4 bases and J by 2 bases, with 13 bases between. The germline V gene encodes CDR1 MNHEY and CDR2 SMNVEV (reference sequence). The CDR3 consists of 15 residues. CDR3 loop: CASSSASTYTDTQYF. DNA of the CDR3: TGTGCCAGCAGTTCCGCCTCTACTTACACAGATACGCAGTATTTT.

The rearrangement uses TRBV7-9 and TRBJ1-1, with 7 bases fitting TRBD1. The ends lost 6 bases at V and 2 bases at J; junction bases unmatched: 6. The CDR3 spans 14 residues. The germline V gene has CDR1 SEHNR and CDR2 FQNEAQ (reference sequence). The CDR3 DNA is TGTGCCAGCAGATCGACAGGGCTTAACACTGAAGCTTTCTTT. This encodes CASRSTGLNTEAFF.

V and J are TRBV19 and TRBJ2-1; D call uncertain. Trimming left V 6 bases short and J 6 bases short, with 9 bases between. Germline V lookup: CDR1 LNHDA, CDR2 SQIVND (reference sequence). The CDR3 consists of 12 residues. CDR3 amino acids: CASRRLGNEQFF. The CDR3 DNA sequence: TGTGCCAGTAGGAGACTGGGCAATGAGCAGTTCTTC.

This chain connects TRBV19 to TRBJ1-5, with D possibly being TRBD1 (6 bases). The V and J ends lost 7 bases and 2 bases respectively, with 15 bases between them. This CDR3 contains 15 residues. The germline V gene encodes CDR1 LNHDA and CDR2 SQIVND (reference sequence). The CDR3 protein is CASKQGWLGNQPQHF. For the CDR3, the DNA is TGTGCCAGTAAACAGGGTTGGTTAGGCAATCAGCCCCAGCATTTT.

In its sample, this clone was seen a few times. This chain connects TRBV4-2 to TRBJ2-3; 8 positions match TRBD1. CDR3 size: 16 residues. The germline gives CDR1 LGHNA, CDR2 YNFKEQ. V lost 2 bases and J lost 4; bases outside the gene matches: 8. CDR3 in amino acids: CASSQLTGASADTQYF. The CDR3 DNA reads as TGTGCCAGCAGCCAATTGACAGGGGCTAGCGCAGATACGCAGTATTTT.

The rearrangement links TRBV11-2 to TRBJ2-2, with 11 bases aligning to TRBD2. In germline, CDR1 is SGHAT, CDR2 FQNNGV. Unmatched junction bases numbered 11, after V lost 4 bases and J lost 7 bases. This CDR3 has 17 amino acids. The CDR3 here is CASSSSVLAGVRGELFF. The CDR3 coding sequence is TGTGCCAGCAGCTCGTCGGTACTAGCGGGAGTCCGCGGGGAGCTGTTTTTT.

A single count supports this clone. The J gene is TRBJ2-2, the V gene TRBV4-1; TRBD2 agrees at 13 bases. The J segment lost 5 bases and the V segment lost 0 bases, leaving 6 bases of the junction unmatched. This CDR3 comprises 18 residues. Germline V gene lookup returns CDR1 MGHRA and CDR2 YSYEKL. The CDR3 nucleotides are TGCGCCAGCAGCCAAGAAATACTAGCGGGAGGGTTAACCGGGGAGCTGTTTTTT. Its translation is CASSQEILAGGLTGELFF.

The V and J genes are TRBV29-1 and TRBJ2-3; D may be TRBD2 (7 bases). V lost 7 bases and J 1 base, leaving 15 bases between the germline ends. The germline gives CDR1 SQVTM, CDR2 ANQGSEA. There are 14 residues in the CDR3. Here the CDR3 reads CSARGGGRTDTQYF. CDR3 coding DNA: TGCAGCGCCCGAGGGGGGGGCCGCACAGATACGCAGTATTTT.

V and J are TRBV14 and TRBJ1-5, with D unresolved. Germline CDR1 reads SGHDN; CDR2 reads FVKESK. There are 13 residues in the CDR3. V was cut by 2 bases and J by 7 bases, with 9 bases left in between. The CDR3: CASSQWEGQPQHF. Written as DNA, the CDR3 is TGTGCCAGCAGCCAATGGGAGGGCCAGCCCCAGCATTTT. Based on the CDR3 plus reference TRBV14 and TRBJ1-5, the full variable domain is EAGVTQFPSHSVIEKGQTVTLRCDPISGHDNLYWYRRVMGKEIKFLLHFVKESKQDESGMPNNRFLAERTGGTYSTLKVQPAELEDSGVYFCASSQWEGQPQHFGDGTRLSIL.

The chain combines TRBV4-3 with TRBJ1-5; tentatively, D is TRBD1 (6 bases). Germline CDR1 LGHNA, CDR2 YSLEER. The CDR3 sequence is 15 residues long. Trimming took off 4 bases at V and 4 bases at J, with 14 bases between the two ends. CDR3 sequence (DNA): TGCGCCAGCAGCCTGGGGTTAGGGGGAAATCAGCCCCAGCATTTT. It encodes CASSLGLGGNQPQHF.

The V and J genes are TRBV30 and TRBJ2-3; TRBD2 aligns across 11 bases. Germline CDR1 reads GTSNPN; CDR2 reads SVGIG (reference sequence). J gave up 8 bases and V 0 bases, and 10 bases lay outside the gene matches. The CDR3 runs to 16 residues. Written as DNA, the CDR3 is TGTGCCTGGAGTGTACGACAGGGTGGGACTAGCGGTACGCAGTATTTT. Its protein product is CAWSVRQGGTSGTQYF.

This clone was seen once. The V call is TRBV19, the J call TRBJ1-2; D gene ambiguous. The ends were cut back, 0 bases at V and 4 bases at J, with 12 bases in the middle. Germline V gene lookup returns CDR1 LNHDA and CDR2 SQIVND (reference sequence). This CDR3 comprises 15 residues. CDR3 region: CASSIDREGSYGYTF. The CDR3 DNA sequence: TGTGCCAGTAGTATAGATCGGGAGGGCTCCTATGGCTACACCTTC. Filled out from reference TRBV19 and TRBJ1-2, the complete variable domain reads DGGITQSPKYLFRKEGQNVTLSCEQNLNHDAMYWYRQDPGQGLRLIYYSQIVNDFQKGDIAEGYSVSREKKESFPLTVTSAQKNPTAFYLCASSIDREGSYGYTFGSGTRLTVV.